The rows below give T cell receptor beta chains drawn from one sample of a study of CXCR3-negative and CXCR3-positive naive CD8 T cells. Reanalyzing the 5' RACE reads, TCRdb keeps one entry per CDR3 protein, without DNA. Its listing shows some 39,000 distinct CDR3 sequences. The sample was naive CXCR3- CD8+ T cells from blood. The receptor source for this set is a human donor in good health. Some clones in this sample may be carry-over from other donors' samples. CDR3s include the opening cysteine and the closing phenylalanine or tryptophan. Clone size appears in some rows only: once, few, many, or a class for an expanded clone.

TRBV12-3/TRBV12-4	12	TRBJ2-7	NA	CASSHGTGEQYF
TRBV29-1	12	TRBJ2-7	NA	CSVDGVGYEQYF
TRBV3-1	17	TRBJ2-7	medium-sized	CASSQGWRDGGGYEQYF
TRBV29-1	13	TRBJ2-7	NA	CSVVNPSSYEQYF
TRBV7-6	16	TRBJ2-3	NA	CASSLPGTGVTDTQYF
TRBV7-9	15	TRBJ2-4	NA	CASSLLLSAKNIQYF
TRBV19	17	TRBJ2-1	NA	CASSHPTKGRPYNEQFF
TRBV20-1	16	TRBJ2-3	NA	CSARAPGLGRGDTQYF
TRBV27	13	TRBJ2-1	NA	CASSSEQEEEQFF
TRBV27	15	TRBJ1-5	NA	CASSFIEYLGQPQRF
TRBV11-2	15	TRBJ2-5	NA	CASSLVESTMETQYF